The sequence of this T cell receptor (beta chain) was determined in a study of shared T cell receptors in the human thymus. Sequencing was performed with immunoSEQ multiplex PCR; in TCRdb, only in-frame clones are kept and a portion is missing. Found here are under 850,000 clones, 70% to 90% of them singletons; the top ten hold about 0.01%. Germline V gene sequence: CDR1 SGHNT, CDR2 YYREEE (reference sequence). This CDR3 contains 15 residues. Trimming removed 5 bases from V and 0 bases from J, with 14 bases in between. This sample was also put to use in a study of human thymus T cells. In that study: Thymic resections from corrective heart surgery supplied the tissue.

The receptor comes from a boy younger than two with a congenital heart defect. Sequenced sample: thymocytes. V gene TRBV5-4 combines with J gene TRBJ2-5, with a possible D match to TRBD1 (5 bases). Written as DNA, the CDR3 is TGTGCCAGCAGTTTAGACAGAATGTACCAAGAGACCCAGTACTTC. It specifies CASSLDRMYQETQYF.